Sequencing of this T cell receptor (beta chain) was carried out in a study of blood T cell repertoires in COVID-19. The wider study: Material from acute and convalescent COVID-19 was sourced from the United States, Italy and Spain. The analysed material was cDNA or gDNA that came from T cells, B-cell-depleted T cells, or PBMCs.

The V and J ends lost 2 bases and 3 bases respectively, with 7 bases between them. The germline gives CDR1 SGHTA, CDR2 FQGNSA. The CDR3 totals 13 residues. Original processing notes: Quantification of nucleated cells was approximated via reference gene primer amplification. Using immunoSEQ multiplex PCR, the repertoire was profiled, and TCRdb retains in-frame clones only, with some absent. V and J calls and clone size follow that table, whereas D and trimming were derived from the DNA. This table holds under 95,000 clones, roughly 88% found once. The material sequenced was peripheral blood. The TCR originated in a human donor in a cohort sampled during active COVID-19. This sequence joins TRBV7-2 and TRBJ1-1; D gene ambiguous. CDR3 loop: CASSLIEDTEAFF. CDR3 sequence (DNA): TGTGCCAGCAGCTTAATTGAGGACACTGAAGCTTTCTTT.